The clone carrying this T cell receptor beta chain was picked up a small number of times. Its antigen is still unknown. The library protocol tagged individual cDNA molecules with unique molecular identifiers. Each CDR3 protein is one row after TCRdb ran MiXCR on the 5' RACE reads. The table shows approximately 81,000 distinct CDR3 sequences, with roughly 13% occurring only once. The data stem from a study of early T cells in non-severe SARS-CoV-2 infection. Study background: Chains from this unsorted whole-blood bulk RNA could not be paired. Study outcomes and limitations: Comparison of clonotypes with VDJdb favored anti-spike CD8 responses while missing private and CD4 specificities.

Germline V lookup: CDR1 SNHLY, CDR2 FYNNEI. The V end lost 5 bases, the J end lost 2 bases, and 12 bases lay between the germline ends. This CDR3 is 14 amino acids long. The sequencing input was whole blood. The chain combines TRBV2 with TRBJ1-1; perhaps TRBD1 as D (6 bases). The sequence derives from an adult who was a healthcare worker with PCR-confirmed SARS-CoV-2 infection or an uninfected control (not recorded which). The CDR3 region is CASSQQGFNTEAFF. The CDR3, as DNA: TGTGCCAGCAGTCAACAGGGCTTCAACACTGAAGCTTTCTTT.